This TCR beta chain was recorded in a study of cytomegalovirus exposure and HLA in healthy donors. A word on this clone: Its antigen is undetermined.

The primer mix had 60 Vbeta and 13 Jbeta primers. Some clones are missing from TCRdb's copy, which holds only in-frame ones; the method was immunoSEQ multiplex PCR. Seen here are some 85,000 clones, around 84% observed once, and the top ten hold around 2.3%. The germline CDR1 and CDR2 sequences are SGHRS and YFSETQ. The V end was cut by 4 bases, the J end by 3 bases, with 19 bases between. The CDR3 has 17 residues. The study's findings and limits: Later work associated roughly 17,000 TCR beta sequences with HLA alleles at 0.05 false discovery rate. Reportedly, TCR beta sequences accurately predicted HLA-A and HLA-B alleles in most subjects. An assumption of roughly uniform sequencing depth across donors underlay the presence/absence analyses. Being productive about 90% or about 30% of the time was typical of most TCR beta V segments in an earlier analysis.

The sequenced sample consisted of PBMCs. The sequence was collected from a young man in good health and CMV-seronegative. This chain uses TRBV5-1 with TRBJ2-2; tentatively, D is TRBD1 (5 bases). Written as DNA, the CDR3 is TGCGCCAGCAGCAGGGCGCCCAGGGTCATCGACACCGGGGAGCTGTTTTTT. Translating gives CASSRAPRVIDTGELFF.